This T cell receptor (beta chain) was identified in a study of cytomegalovirus exposure and HLA in healthy donors. In regard to this clone: Antigen unknown.

Regarding the study as a whole: TCR beta sequences numbering over 15,000 were associated with HLA alleles at 0.05 false discovery rate in a later analysis. Trimming of TCR beta V- and J-genes showed a link, identified in a later analysis, to a missense DCLRE1C variant.

This PCR relied on a set of 60 Vbeta primers and 13 Jbeta primers. Data came from immunoSEQ multiplex PCR; TCRdb stores just in-frame clones and leaves some out. The profile shows about 200,000 clones, 79% of them singletons. This CDR3 comprises 15 residues. The junction had 5 bases not matched to a gene; V was cut back by 6 bases and J by 3 bases. Germline CDR1 and CDR2: LNHDA and SQIVND (reference sequence). The genes are TRBV19 and TRBJ1-5; TRBD1 agrees at 10 bases. The sample was PBMCs. The source of this sequence is a male donor in good health and CMV-seropositive. The chain's CDR3 is CASSSGQGINQPQHF. The CDR3 bases are TGTGCCAGTAGCTCGGGACAGGGGATCAATCAGCCCCAGCATTTT.